This T cell receptor beta chain was observed in a study of T-cell memory formation after mild COVID-19. Study in general: Among the donors, TCR clusters were largely specific to each donor. General study points: Day 15 to 85 contracting clones showed balanced CD4/CD8; day 15 to 37 expanders favored CD4+.

The CDR3 spans 18 residues. Germline V gene sequence: CDR1 SGHVS, CDR2 FNYEAQ. V gave up 5 bases and J gave up 4 bases; unmatched junction bases: 16. TCRdb re-called the 5' RACE reads through MiXCR, storing one row per CDR3 protein. The table has hundreds of thousands of distinct CDR3 sequences, roughly 23% seen once; the top ten hold 9.5% to 15%. This clonotype was seen a handful of times. Its cognate antigen is unknown. This receptor was taken from an adult woman who had mild COVID-19 (a few samples of this study predate the infection). Cell type and time point are not known. The chain is built from TRBV7-6 and TRBJ2-3, with 9 nucleotides matching TRBD2. Sequencing was carried out using PBMCs or a T cell subset sorted from them (not recorded which). The CDR3 sequence is CASSPLRVAGGPSDTQYF. Here the CDR3 DNA reads TGTGCCAGCAGCCCCCTGCGAGTGGCGGGGGGGCCTTCAGATACGCAGTATTTT.